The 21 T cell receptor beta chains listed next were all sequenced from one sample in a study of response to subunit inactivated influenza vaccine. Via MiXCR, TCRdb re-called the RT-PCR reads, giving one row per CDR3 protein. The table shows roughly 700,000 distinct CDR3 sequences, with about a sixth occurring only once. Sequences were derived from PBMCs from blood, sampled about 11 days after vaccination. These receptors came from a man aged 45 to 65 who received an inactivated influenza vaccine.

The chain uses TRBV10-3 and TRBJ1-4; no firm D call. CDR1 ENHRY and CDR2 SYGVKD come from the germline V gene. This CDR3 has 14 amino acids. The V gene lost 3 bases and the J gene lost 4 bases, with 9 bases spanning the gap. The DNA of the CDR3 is TGTGCCATCAGTGATCCAGGTTATAATGAAAAACTGTTTTTT. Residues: CAISDPGYNEKLFF.

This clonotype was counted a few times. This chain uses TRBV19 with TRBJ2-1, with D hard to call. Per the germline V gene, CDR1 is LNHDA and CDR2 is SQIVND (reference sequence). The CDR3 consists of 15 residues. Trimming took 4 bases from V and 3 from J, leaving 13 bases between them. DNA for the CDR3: TGTGCCAGTAGTAGCGACCGAAGATACTACAATGAGCAGTTCTTC. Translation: CASSSDRRYYNEQFF.

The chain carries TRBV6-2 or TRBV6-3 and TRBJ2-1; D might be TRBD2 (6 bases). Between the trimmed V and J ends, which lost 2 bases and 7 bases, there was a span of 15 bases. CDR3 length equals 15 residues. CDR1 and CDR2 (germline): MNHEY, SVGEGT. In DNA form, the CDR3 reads TGTGCCAGCAGTTACCTGGGGGGAGCAGGGAATGAGCAGTTCTTC. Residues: CASSYLGGAGNEQFF.

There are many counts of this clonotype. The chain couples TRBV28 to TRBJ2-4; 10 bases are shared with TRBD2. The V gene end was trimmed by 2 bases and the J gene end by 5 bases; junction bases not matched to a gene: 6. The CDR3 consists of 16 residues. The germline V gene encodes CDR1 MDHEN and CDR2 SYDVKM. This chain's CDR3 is CASSLGPGLAENIQYF. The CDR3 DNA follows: TGTGCCAGCAGTTTAGGCCCCGGACTAGCGGAAAACATTCAGTACTTC.

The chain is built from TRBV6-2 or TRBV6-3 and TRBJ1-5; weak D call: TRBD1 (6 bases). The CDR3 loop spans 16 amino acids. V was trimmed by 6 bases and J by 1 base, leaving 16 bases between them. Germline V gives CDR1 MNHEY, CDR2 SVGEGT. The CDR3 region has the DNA TGTGCCAGCAGAAACGGGAGAAGGGGGAGCAATCAGCCCCAGCATTTT. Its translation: CASRNGRRGSNQPQHF.

The CDR3: CASSYAGSGGYTF. DNA for the CDR3: TGTGCCAGCAGTTACGCAGGGTCGGGCGGCTACACCTTC. The genes are TRBV6-5 and TRBJ1-2, with D possibly matching TRBD1 (5 bases). This CDR3 is 13 amino acids long. Trimming took 2 bases from V and 8 from J, leaving 12 bases between them. Germline lookup yields CDR1 MNHEY and CDR2 SVGAGI.

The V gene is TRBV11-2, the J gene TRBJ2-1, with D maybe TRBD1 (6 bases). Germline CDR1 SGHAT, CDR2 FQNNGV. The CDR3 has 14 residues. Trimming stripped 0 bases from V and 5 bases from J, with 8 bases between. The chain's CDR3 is CASSLEGTNNEQFF. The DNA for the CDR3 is TGTGCCAGCAGCTTAGAGGGGACAAACAATGAGCAGTTCTTC.

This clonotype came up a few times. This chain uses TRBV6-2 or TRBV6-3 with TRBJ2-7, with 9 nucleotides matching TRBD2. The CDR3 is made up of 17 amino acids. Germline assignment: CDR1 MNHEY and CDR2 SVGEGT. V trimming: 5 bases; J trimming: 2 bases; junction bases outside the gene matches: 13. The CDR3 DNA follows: TGTGCCAGCAGTCACCCGGGGAGCGGGGGGCGCCCCTACGAGCAGTACTTC. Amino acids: CASSHPGSGGRPYEQYF.

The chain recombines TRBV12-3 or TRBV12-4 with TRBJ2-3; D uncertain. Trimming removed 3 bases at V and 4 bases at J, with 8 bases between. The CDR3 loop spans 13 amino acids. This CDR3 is CASSFSSADTQYF. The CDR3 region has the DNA TGTGCCAGCAGTTTCTCGTCCGCAGATACGCAGTATTTT.

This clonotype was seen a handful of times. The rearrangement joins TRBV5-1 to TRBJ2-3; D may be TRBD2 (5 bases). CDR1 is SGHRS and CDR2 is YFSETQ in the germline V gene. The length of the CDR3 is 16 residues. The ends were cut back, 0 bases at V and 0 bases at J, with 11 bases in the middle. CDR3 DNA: TGCGCCAGCAGCTTGGGCCCGCGGGCTAGCACAGATACGCAGTATTTT. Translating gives CASSLGPRASTDTQYF. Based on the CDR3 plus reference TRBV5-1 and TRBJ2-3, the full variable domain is KAGVTQTPRYLIKTRGQQVTLSCSPISGHRSVSWYQQTPGQGLQFLFEYFSETQRNKGNFPGRFSGRQFSNSRSEMNVSTLELGDSALYLCASSLGPRASTDTQYFGPGTRLTVL.

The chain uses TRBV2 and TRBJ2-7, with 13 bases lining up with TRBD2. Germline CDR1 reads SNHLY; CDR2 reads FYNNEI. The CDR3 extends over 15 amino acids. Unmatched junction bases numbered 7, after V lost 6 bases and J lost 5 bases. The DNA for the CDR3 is TGTGCCAGCAGCGCCGGGACTAGCGGGATCCACGAGCAGTACTTC. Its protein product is CASSAGTSGIHEQYF.

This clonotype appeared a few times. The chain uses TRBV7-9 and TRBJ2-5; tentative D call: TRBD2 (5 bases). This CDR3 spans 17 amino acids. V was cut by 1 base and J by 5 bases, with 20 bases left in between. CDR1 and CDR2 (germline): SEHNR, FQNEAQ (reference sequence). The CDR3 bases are TGTGCCAGCAGCTTAGGCGGACCAGCGCCTCCGGGGGAGACCCAGTACTTC. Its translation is CASSLGGPAPPGETQYF.

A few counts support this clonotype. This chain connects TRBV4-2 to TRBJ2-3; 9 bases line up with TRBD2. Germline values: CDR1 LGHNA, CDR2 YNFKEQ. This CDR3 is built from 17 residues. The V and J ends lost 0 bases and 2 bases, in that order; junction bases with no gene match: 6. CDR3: CASSQELAGAFTDTQYF. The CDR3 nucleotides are TGTGCCAGCAGCCAAGAATTAGCGGGGGCCTTCACAGATACGCAGTATTTT.

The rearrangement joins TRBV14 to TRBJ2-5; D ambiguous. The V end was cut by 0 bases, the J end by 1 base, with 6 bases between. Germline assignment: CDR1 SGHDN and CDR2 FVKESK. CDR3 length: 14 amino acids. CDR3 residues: CASSQEGPQETQYF. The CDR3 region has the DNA TGTGCCAGCAGCCAAGAAGGGCCCCAAGAGACCCAGTACTTC.

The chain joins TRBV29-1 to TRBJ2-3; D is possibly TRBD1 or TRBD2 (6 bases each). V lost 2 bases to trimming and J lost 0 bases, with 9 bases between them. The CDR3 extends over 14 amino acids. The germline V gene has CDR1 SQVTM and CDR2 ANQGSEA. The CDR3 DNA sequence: TGCAGCGTTGAACCGGGGGCGAGCACAGATACGCAGTATTTT. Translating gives CSVEPGASTDTQYF.

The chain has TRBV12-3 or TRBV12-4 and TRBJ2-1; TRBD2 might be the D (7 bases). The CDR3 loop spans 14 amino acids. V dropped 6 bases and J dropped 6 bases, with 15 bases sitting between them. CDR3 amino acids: CASSSAGAVNEQFF. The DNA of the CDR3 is TGTGCCAGCAGCTCCGCGGGGGCAGTCAATGAGCAGTTCTTC.

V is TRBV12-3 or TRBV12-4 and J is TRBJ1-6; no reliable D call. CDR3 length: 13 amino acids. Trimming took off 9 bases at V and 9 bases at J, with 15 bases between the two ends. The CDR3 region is CASSEQHLSPLHF. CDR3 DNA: TGTGCCAGTTCGGAGCAGCACCTTTCACCCCTCCACTTT.

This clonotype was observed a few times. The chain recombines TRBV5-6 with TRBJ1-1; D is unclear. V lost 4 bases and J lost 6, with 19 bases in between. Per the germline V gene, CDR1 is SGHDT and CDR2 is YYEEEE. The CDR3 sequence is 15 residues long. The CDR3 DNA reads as TGTGCCAGCAGCCCGGTACTCCCCGGCCGGTCTGAAGCTTTCTTT. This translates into CASSPVLPGRSEAFF.

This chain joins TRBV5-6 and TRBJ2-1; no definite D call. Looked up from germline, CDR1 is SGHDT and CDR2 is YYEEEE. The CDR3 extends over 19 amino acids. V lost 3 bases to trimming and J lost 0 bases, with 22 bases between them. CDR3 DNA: TGTGCCAGCAGCTCCTCTGGTGGGCCAGTCCCCGGCTCCTACAATGAGCAGTTCTTC. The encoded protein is CASSSSGGPVPGSYNEQFF.

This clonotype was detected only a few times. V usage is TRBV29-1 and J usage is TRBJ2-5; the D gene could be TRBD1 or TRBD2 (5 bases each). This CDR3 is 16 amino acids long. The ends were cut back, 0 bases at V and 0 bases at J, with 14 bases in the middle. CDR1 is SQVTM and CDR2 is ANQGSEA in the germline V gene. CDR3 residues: CSVEDFGDLYQETQYF. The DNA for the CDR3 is TGCAGCGTTGAAGATTTCGGGGACCTGTACCAAGAGACCCAGTACTTC.

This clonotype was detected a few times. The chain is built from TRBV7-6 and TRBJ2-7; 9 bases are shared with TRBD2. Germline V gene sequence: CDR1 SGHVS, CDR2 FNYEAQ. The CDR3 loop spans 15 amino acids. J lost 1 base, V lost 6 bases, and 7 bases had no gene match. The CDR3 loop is CASRVTSGGSYEQYF. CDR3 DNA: TGTGCCAGCAGAGTGACCAGCGGGGGGTCCTACGAGCAGTACTTC.